This passage covers 22 T cell receptor beta chains from one sample sequenced in a study of cytomegalovirus exposure and HLA in healthy donors. A multiplex PCR was run with 60 Vbeta primers and 13 Jbeta primers. Some clones are missing from TCRdb's copy, which holds only in-frame ones; the method was immunoSEQ multiplex PCR. The sample consists of a few hundred thousand clones, around 80% of them appearing once. The source material was PBMCs. All receptors come from a man in his thirties or forties in good health and CMV-seronegative.

This clone has a handful of counts. For the CDR3, the DNA is TGTGCCAGCAGTTTATATCGACGGACAAGACAGAGTGTCAATGAAAAACTGTTTTTT. Protein product: CASSLYRRTRQSVNEKLFF. The J gene is TRBJ1-4, the V gene TRBV28; the D gene is possibly TRBD1 (5 bases). This CDR3 is 19 amino acids long. Germline CDR1 MDHEN, CDR2 SYDVKM. The V and J ends lost 1 base and 5 bases respectively, with 23 bases between them.

The gene calls are TRBV15 and TRBJ1-2; D not certain. Trimming took off 1 base at V and 5 bases at J, with 14 bases between the two ends. The germline V gene has CDR1 LNHNV and CDR2 YYDKDF (reference sequence). The CDR3 has 15 residues. The CDR3 coding sequence is TGTGCCACCAGCAGAGGCCAGGCCAGCCCGTATGGCTACACCTTC. This translates into CATSRGQASPYGYTF.

This sequence joins TRBV19 and TRBJ2-3; the match to TRBD2 covers 7 bases. From germline, CDR1 is LNHDA and CDR2 SQIVND (reference sequence). The ends lost 3 bases at V and 4 bases at J; junction bases unmatched: 10. The CDR3 length is 16 residues. This CDR3 reads CASSIISSGLPDTQYF. In DNA, the CDR3 is TGTGCCAGTAGTATTATCTCTAGCGGACTACCAGATACGCAGTATTTT.

This clone was picked up a small number of times. The chain joins TRBV5-4 to TRBJ2-7, with TRBD1 matching 8 bases. V shed 4 bases and J 5 bases; nucleotides not matched to a gene: 8. The CDR3 has 14 amino acids. CDR1 SGHNT and CDR2 YYREEE come from the germline V gene (reference sequence). The CDR3 DNA follows: TGTGCCAGCAGCCGCGGACAGGGACGCGACGAGCAGTACTTC. Translated: CASSRGQGRDEQYF. Full variable domain (remainder filled in from reference TRBV5-4 and TRBJ2-7): ETGVTQSPTHLIKTRGQQVTLRCSSQSGHNTVSWYQQALGQGPQFIFQYYREEENGRGNFPPRFSGLQFPNYSSELNVNALELDDSALYLCASSRGQGRDEQYFGPGTRLTVT.

This clone occurred a few times. This chain links TRBV6-5 with TRBJ1-1; tentative D call: TRBD1 (5 bases). Germline-derived CDR1 and CDR2 are MNHEY and SVGAGI. Trimming removed 4 bases at V and 1 base at J, with 7 bases between. The CDR3 is made up of 13 amino acids. CDR3 DNA: TGTGCCAGCAGTTGGGGGGGGAACACTGAAGCTTTCTTT. It yields the protein CASSWGGNTEAFF.

V is TRBV11-2 and J is TRBJ2-3; possibly TRBD2 for D (6 bases). The CDR3 loop spans 17 amino acids. V was cut by 1 base and J by 1 base, with 15 bases left in between. The germline V gene has CDR1 SGHAT and CDR2 FQNNGV. The CDR3 loop is CASSLAKPGLRTDTQYF. The DNA for the CDR3 is TGTGCCAGCAGCTTAGCTAAACCGGGACTCCGCACAGATACGCAGTATTTT.

The chain is built from TRBV27 and TRBJ2-1; TRBD1 matches at 12 bases. The trim removed 7 bases at V and 8 bases at J, leaving 15 bases unmatched. Germline lookup yields CDR1 MNHEY and CDR2 SMNVEV (reference sequence). The CDR3 spans 17 residues. CDR3 DNA: TGTGCCAGCACACCCCAACTCGGGACAGGGGGCGGGTATGAGCAGTTCTTC. As protein: CASTPQLGTGGGYEQFF.

The chain has TRBV9 and TRBJ2-5, with D possibly matching TRBD1 (6 bases). Trimming shortened V by 4 bases and J by 3 bases, and 13 bases separated the two germline ends. This CDR3 has 14 amino acids. CDR1 is SGDLS and CDR2 is YYNGEE in the germline V gene. This CDR3 is CASSPGESEETQYF. In nucleotides, the CDR3 is TGTGCCAGCAGCCCAGGGGAGTCGGAAGAGACCCAGTACTTC.

This clone was recorded only once. The rearrangement uses TRBV18 and TRBJ2-1; a possible D gene is TRBD2 (6 bases). The CDR3 has 17 residues. Trimming shortened V by 3 bases and J by 5 bases, and 20 bases separated the two germline ends. Germline CDR1 reads KGHSH; CDR2 reads LQKENI. This CDR3 reads CASSPDIGRPEHNEQFF. DNA for the CDR3: TGTGCCAGCTCACCGGATATAGGGAGGCCAGAACACAATGAGCAGTTCTTC.

The chain links TRBV28 to TRBJ1-1, with a possible D match to TRBD1 (5 bases). V was pared by 8 bases and J by 4 bases, with 8 bases between. The V gene's germline CDR1 is MDHEN and CDR2 SYDVKM. This CDR3 is 11 amino acids long. The chain's CDR3 is CASGGGTEAFF. The CDR3 DNA reads as TGTGCCAGCGGGGGGGGCACTGAAGCTTTCTTT.

This sequence joins TRBV29-1 and TRBJ1-2, with 7 bases aligning to TRBD1. The CDR3 sequence is 20 residues long. After removal of 2 bases from V and 0 bases from J, the junction contained 21 bases not matched to a gene. Germline CDR1 and CDR2: SQVTM and ANQGSEA. CDR3 in DNA: TGCAGCGTTGAACCCATCCTCCGGGACAGAGGACCATTAGCTAACTATGGCTACACCTTC. It yields the protein CSVEPILRDRGPLANYGYTF. The full variable domain, with the rest looked up from reference TRBV29-1 and TRBJ1-2, is SAVISQKPSRDICQRGTSLTIQCQVDSQVTMMFWYRQQPGQSLTLIATANQGSEATYESGFVIDKFPISRPNLTFSTLTVSNMSPEDSSIYLCSVEPILRDRGPLANYGYTFGSGTRLTVV.

Only a few counts were recorded for this clone. This chain joins TRBV6-6 and TRBJ2-7, with D perhaps TRBD1 (7 bases). The CDR3 has 15 residues. Per the germline V gene, CDR1 is MNHNY and CDR2 is SVGAGI (reference sequence). Trimming cost V 5 bases and J 4 bases, with 18 bases left between them. The CDR3 region is CASSKEEGAPYEQYF. CDR3 in DNA: TGTGCCAGCAGTAAAGAGGAGGGGGCGCCTTACGAGCAGTACTTC.

The V and J genes are TRBV11-1 and TRBJ1-1; TRBD1 agrees at 7 bases. CDR3 size: 14 residues. J gave up 4 bases and V 7 bases, and 9 bases lay outside the gene matches. Germline loops: CDR1 SGHAT, CDR2 FQDESV (reference sequence). The DNA for the CDR3 is TGTGCCAGCAAAAATACAGGGGTGGCCACTGAAGCTTTCTTT. Translation: CASKNTGVATEAFF.

The chain joins TRBV11-2 to TRBJ2-1; possibly TRBD2 for D (5 bases). The CDR3 spans 14 residues. Trimming cost V 11 bases and J 0 bases, with 14 bases left between them. The germline CDR1 and CDR2 sequences are SGHAT and FQNNGV. CDR3 nucleotides: TGTGCCTCTGAGAGGGCGGTCTCCTACAATGAGCAGTTCTTC. Its translation is CASERAVSYNEQFF.

J is TRBJ1-2 and V is TRBV28, with no clear D. The germline gives CDR1 MDHEN, CDR2 SYDVKM. This CDR3 has 13 residues. V shed 3 bases and J shed 8 bases, with 13 bases lying between them. The CDR3 region has the DNA TGTGCCAGCAGTTTTCTCCCGGGTACGGGCTACACCTTC. This translates into CASSFLPGTGYTF.

The chain uses TRBV6-5 and TRBJ1-2, with TRBD1 matching 10 bases. V dropped 0 bases and J dropped 7; count of bases not matched to a gene: 8. This CDR3 is built from 16 residues. CDR1 and CDR2 (germline): MNHEY, SVGAGI. CDR3 protein: CASSYSNRDRGRGYTF. The CDR3 DNA reads TGTGCCAGCAGTTACTCGAACCGGGACAGGGGTCGTGGCTACACCTTC.

The genes are TRBV19 and TRBJ1-5; D is ambiguous. There are 10 residues in the CDR3. CDR1 is LNHDA, CDR2 SQIVND, per germline (reference sequence). V was pared by 5 bases and J by 11 bases, with 7 bases between. The CDR3 sequence is CASSGETQHF. The CDR3, as DNA: TGTGCCAGTAGTGGGGAGACCCAGCATTTT. Combining the CDR3 with reference TRBV19 and TRBJ1-5 gives the whole variable domain DGGITQSPKYLFRKEGQNVTLSCEQNLNHDAMYWYRQDPGQGLRLIYYSQIVNDFQKGDIAEGYSVSREKKESFPLTVTSAQKNPTAFYLCASSGETQHFGDGTRLSIL.

The rearrangement links TRBV7-2 to TRBJ2-5; D is possibly TRBD2 (5 bases). Trimming took off 4 bases at V and 5 bases at J, with 14 bases between the two ends. CDR3 length: 14 amino acids. CDR1 SGHTA and CDR2 FQGNSA come from the germline V gene. The CDR3 sequence is CASSSVRTGETQYF. The CDR3 nucleotides are TGTGCCAGCAGCTCAGTAAGGACTGGTGAGACCCAGTACTTC.

This chain uses TRBV7-2 with TRBJ2-5, with D possibly matching TRBD2 (6 bases). The germline CDR1 and CDR2 sequences are SGHTA and FQGNSA. This CDR3 comprises 18 residues. Trimming took off 2 bases at V and 4 bases at J, with 23 bases between the two ends. The CDR3 DNA reads as TGTGCCAGCAGCTTAACCCCGGGTGGGGCGGGGTTGTTAGAGACCCAGTACTTC. This sequence encodes CASSLTPGGAGLLETQYF.

In the case of this clone: Other nucleotide sequences from this sample produce the same CDR3. This chain links TRBV5-1 with TRBJ2-5; TRBD1 matches 7 bases. V shed 2 bases, J shed 5 bases, and the junction held 12 bases outside the gene matches. The germline CDR1 and CDR2 sequences are SGHRS and YFSETQ. CDR3 length: 16 amino acids. Here the CDR3 DNA reads TGCGCCAGCAGCTTAGCCTCCGACAGGGTCCGGGAGACCCAGTACTTC. Residues: CASSLASDRVRETQYF.

The rearrangement links TRBV27 to TRBJ1-4; the match to TRBD1 covers 10 bases. The CDR3 is 14 residues long. Per the germline V gene, CDR1 is MNHEY and CDR2 is SMNVEV (reference sequence). The junction had 3 bases not matched to a gene; V was cut back by 3 bases and J by 8 bases. Here the CDR3 reads CASSLMGQGEKLFF. In DNA, the CDR3 is TGTGCCAGCAGTTTGATGGGACAGGGGGAAAAACTGTTTTTT.

The V call is TRBV6-1, the J call TRBJ2-2; 9 nucleotides match TRBD1. The CDR3 contains 15 residues. The V and J ends lost 4 bases and 5 bases, in that order; junction bases with no gene match: 5. In germline, CDR1 is MNHNS, CDR2 SASEGT. The CDR3 protein is CASSGDRVGTGELFF. CDR3 in DNA: TGTGCCAGCAGTGGGGACAGGGTAGGAACCGGGGAGCTGTTTTTT.